A selection of T cell receptor beta chains follows, all from one sample in a study of control samples from healthy donors and cancer patients. Clones were read by immunoSEQ multiplex PCR, and TCRdb kept only the in-frame ones, dropping some. This table holds approximately 160,000 clones, 92% found once. Sequencing used blood. The receptors come from a woman aged 30 to 39 in good health. The CDR3 runs from the conserved cysteine through the conserved F or W. A D gene is named only where the DNA matches it firmly.

TRBV20-1	TRBJ2-7	TRBD2	TGCAGTGCTAGTTCGACTAGCGGGATTTACGAGCAGTACTTC	CSASSTSGIYEQYF
TRBV4-2	TRBJ2-1	-	TGTGCCAGCAGCCAAGATAGAGGTCCCAATGAGCAGTTCTTC	CASSQDRGPNEQFF
TRBV19	TRBJ1-5	-	TGTGCCAGTAGTCCCCGGCCGGGGGAGGGCAATCAGCCCCAGCATTTT	CASSPRPGEGNQPQHF
TRBV28	TRBJ1-3	-	TGTGCCAGCAGTTCCGGGGGTGCAGTCGGAAACACCATATATTTT	CASSSGGAVGNTIYF
TRBV5-8	TRBJ2-6	-	TGTGCCAGCAGCTTGCGATCGGGACCCTCTGGGGCCAACGTCCTGACTTTC	CASSLRSGPSGANVLTF
TRBV7-2	TRBJ2-7	-	TGTGCCAGCAGGCGATCGGAGTCCTACGAGCAGTACTTC	CASRRSESYEQYF
TRBV18	TRBJ2-1	TRBD2	TGTGCCAGCTCACCGGGGTTGGGATTAGCGGGAGCCAATGAGCAGTTCTTC	CASSPGLGLAGANEQFF
TRBV10-3	TRBJ2-7	-	TGTGCCATCAGGAAGGGGAATAACGAGCAGTACTTC	CAIRKGNNEQYF
TRBV19	TRBJ2-3	-	TGTGCCAGTAGTATTGGACTCACAGATACGCAGTATTTT	CASSIGLTDTQYF
TRBV11-2	TRBJ1-5	-	TGTGCCAGCAGCTTAGGTTTGGGGCAGGGTCAGCCCCAGCATTTT	CASSLGLGQGQPQHF
TRBV24-1	TRBJ2-5	TRBD1	TGTGCCACCAGTGATCGGGACCGGACAGGGGGGAGGACCCAGTACTTC	CATSDRDRTGGRTQYF
TRBV7-2	TRBJ2-1	-	TGTGCCAGCAGCTTTTTCGGAGACTCCTACAATGAGCAGTTCTTC	CASSFFGDSYNEQFF
TRBV2	TRBJ2-1	-	TGTGCCAGCAGTGAAGGTGTAGGTGAGCAGTTCTTC	CASSEGVGEQFF